One and the same sample provided the 18 T cell receptor beta chains below, sequenced in a study of glioma-infiltrating T cells. TCR alpha and beta CDR3 regions were amplified from RNA using iRepertoire nested multiplex PCR. Via MiXCR, TCRdb re-called the multiplex PCR reads, giving one row per CDR3 protein. Here the sample spans 40,000 or so distinct CDR3 sequences, approximately 20% being singletons. Input material: glioma tissue, nonneoplastic brain tissue, or PBMCs (not recorded which). Receptors were obtained from a human donor with low-grade glioma or glioblastoma, undergoing nonglioma brain surgery, or in good health (not recorded which).

There are many counts of this clonotype. V gene TRBV20-1 combines with J gene TRBJ1-5; D possibly corresponds to TRBD1 (5 bases). The CDR3 sequence is 13 residues long. CDR1 and CDR2 (germline): DFQATT, SNEGSKA (reference sequence). V was trimmed by 5 bases and J by 2 bases, leaving 10 bases between them. For the CDR3, the DNA is TGCAGTGCTGTTCGGGGGGGCAATCAGCCCCAGCATTTT. Amino acid sequence: CSAVRGGNQPQHF.

This clonotype was picked up many times. The chain links TRBV7-9 to TRBJ2-7; D gene unclear. CDR3 length: 13 amino acids. V lost 5 bases to trimming and J lost 0 bases, with 8 bases between them. CDR1 and CDR2 (germline): SEHNR, FQNEAQ (reference sequence). The CDR3 loop reads CASSPHNSYEQYF. The CDR3 DNA sequence: TGTGCCAGCAGCCCACACAACTCCTACGAGCAGTACTTC.

In this sample, this clonotype turned up many times. The J gene is TRBJ2-5, the V gene TRBV3-1; a possible D gene is TRBD2 (6 bases). The germline gives CDR1 LGHDT, CDR2 YNNKEL (reference sequence). The CDR3 loop spans 14 amino acids. V shed 3 bases and J shed 4 bases, with 12 bases lying between them. DNA for the CDR3: TGTGCCAGCAGCCAGGCTAGCGAGCGAGAGACCCAGTACTTC. Translated, it gives CASSQASERETQYF.

Judged by abundance, this clonotype is medium-sized (0.01 to 0.1%). V and J are TRBV20-1 and TRBJ2-3; 9 bases agree with TRBD2. This CDR3 contains 15 residues. The junction had 8 bases not matched to a gene; V was cut back by 1 base and J by 6 bases. CDR1 is DFQATT and CDR2 is SNEGSKA in the germline V gene (reference sequence). The CDR3 is CSARVERGAADTQYF. CDR3 in DNA: TGCAGTGCTAGAGTCGAGCGGGGGGCCGCCGATACGCAGTATTTT.

V and J are TRBV10-3 and TRBJ2-1; 8 bases map to TRBD1. After removal of 11 bases from V and 4 bases from J, the junction contained 7 bases not matched to a gene. Germline CDR1 and CDR2: ENHRY and SYGVKD. The CDR3 runs 13 residues. The CDR3 spells CAAARDRYNEQFF. As DNA, the CDR3 is TGTGCCGCCGCGCGGGACAGGTACAATGAGCAGTTCTTC.

V and J are TRBV5-6 and TRBJ2-5; TRBD2 matches 10 bases. Unmatched junction bases numbered 6, after V lost 2 bases and J lost 5 bases. Germline V gives CDR1 SGHDT, CDR2 YYEEEE. The CDR3 covers 15 residues. The CDR3 region is CASSFSSGGGETQYF. The CDR3 DNA reads TGTGCCAGCAGCTTTTCTAGCGGGGGAGGCGAGACCCAGTACTTC.

This clonotype was detected many times. The chain carries TRBV28 and TRBJ2-7; 9 bases agree with TRBD1. The CDR3 loop spans 15 amino acids. Germline CDR1 is MDHEN and CDR2 is SYDVKM. J lost 2 bases, V lost 2 bases, and 4 bases had no gene match. The CDR3 spells CASSLVTGGTYEQYF. Written as DNA, the CDR3 is TGTGCCAGCAGTTTAGTGACAGGGGGAACCTACGAGCAGTACTTC.

The chain combines TRBV7-9 with TRBJ2-3; no clear D. Trimming removed 1 base from V and 8 bases from J, with 10 bases in between. The CDR3 covers 13 residues. CDR1 SEHNR and CDR2 FQNEAQ come from the germline V gene (reference sequence). The CDR3 bases are TGTGCCAGCAGCTTAGAAGCAGACGGTACGCAGTATTTT. Translating it yields CASSLEADGTQYF.

The V and J genes are TRBV12-3 or TRBV12-4 and TRBJ2-2; 11 bases line up with TRBD1. The trim removed 6 bases at V and 6 bases at J, leaving 9 bases unmatched. The CDR3 totals 16 residues. The CDR3 nucleotides are TGTGCCAGCAGCCGAAGGACAGGGGGCGAATCCGGGGAGCTGTTTTTT. Amino acids: CASSRRTGGESGELFF.

This clonotype has a count of ten or more. This sequence joins TRBV5-1 and TRBJ2-5; D is uncertain. Germline V CDR1 and CDR2: SGHRS, YFSETQ. The CDR3 is 14 amino acids. V was pared by 4 bases and J by 0 bases, with 10 bases between. The CDR3 DNA reads TGCGCCAGCAGCAAAATGACGGACCAAGAGACCCAGTACTTC. Translated, it gives CASSKMTDQETQYF.

The chain has TRBV24-1 and TRBJ1-1; D unclear. Germline values: CDR1 KGHDR, CDR2 SFDVKD. Trimming cost V 8 bases and J 0 bases, with 15 bases left between them. This CDR3 spans 15 amino acids. The CDR3 DNA sequence: TGTGCCACCATTGAGCCAGGCTACATGAACACTGAAGCTTTCTTT. It is translated as CATIEPGYMNTEAFF.

This clonotype was detected ten times or more. The chain links TRBV6-1 to TRBJ2-5; D remains unclear. The CDR3 runs to 14 residues. V shed 5 bases and J shed 0 bases, with 10 bases lying between them. Germline assignment: CDR1 MNHNS and CDR2 SASEGT. CDR3 in DNA: TGTGCCAGCAGTCTTTCAGCCAACCAAGAGACCCAGTACTTC. Its translation is CASSLSANQETQYF.

In this sample, this clonotype turned up many times. This chain connects TRBV7-2 to TRBJ1-2; no firm D call. From germline, CDR1 is SGHTA and CDR2 FQGNSA. This CDR3 contains 14 residues. The V gene lost 1 base and the J gene lost 2 bases, with 8 bases spanning the gap. DNA of the CDR3: TGTGCCAGCAGCTTAGGAGTGAGCAACTATGGCTACACCTTC. This codes for CASSLGVSNYGYTF.

In its sample, this clonotype is medium-sized. A junction boundary mismatches the germline segment, possibly from a read error. The V call is TRBV6-1, the J call TRBJ2-5, with 8 bases identical to TRBD1. The germline V gene has CDR1 MNHNS and CDR2 SASEGT. CDR3 length: 15 amino acids. The CDR3 here is CAISSRQGPQETQYF. CDR3 coding DNA: TGTGCCATCAGTTCCCGACAGGGGCCCCAAGAGACCCAGTACTTC.

V gene TRBV9 combines with J gene TRBJ2-7, with a weak D call TRBD2 (7 bases). The CDR3 is 14 amino acids. V lost 3 bases and J lost 3, with 13 bases in between. Germline loops: CDR1 SGDLS, CDR2 YYNGEE. CDR3 in DNA: TGTGCCAGCAGCGCGGGGGGCGGGCGCTACGAGCAGTACTTC. Protein product: CASSAGGGRYEQYF.

In the case of this clonotype: The germline gene is not matched at one end of the junction; a read error may be the cause. The chain recombines TRBV18 with TRBJ1-1, with 7 bases aligning to TRBD1. The germline gives CDR1 KGHSH, CDR2 LQKENI. The CDR3 contains 13 residues. The chain's CDR3 is CASSSDRSTGAFF. CDR3 nucleotide sequence: TGTGCCAGCTCATCGGACAGGAGCACTGGAGCTTTCTTT.

At least ten counts were recorded for this clonotype. The V gene is TRBV6-1, the J gene TRBJ2-3, with 9 positions matching TRBD2. Germline V gene lookup returns CDR1 MNHNS and CDR2 SASEGT. The CDR3 contains 16 residues. V lost 0 bases and J lost 5; bases outside the gene matches: 6. The CDR3: CASSEAPAGGIDTQYF. The CDR3 DNA sequence: TGTGCCAGCAGTGAAGCGCCGGCGGGGGGGATAGATACGCAGTATTTT.

A note on this clonotype: This CDR3 is missing its conserved last phenylalanine or tryptophan, likely due to a read error. The V call is TRBV20-1, the J call TRBJ2-1; D possibly corresponds to TRBD2 (5 bases). Germline V gene lookup returns CDR1 DFQATT and CDR2 SNEGSKA (reference sequence). V lost 2 bases to trimming and J lost 4 bases, with 18 bases between them. The CDR3 runs 16 residues. The CDR3 loop is CSARNALRVRYNEQFL. The CDR3 DNA sequence: TGCAGTGCTAGAAATGCCCTGAGGGTACGATACAATGAGCAGTTCTTA.